One sample yielded the 22 T cell receptor beta chains listed below, sequenced in a study of blood T cells in healthy people across ages. Next came a second PCR, run for roughly 7 to 12 cycles, which used a sample-barcoded 5' primer along with a J-beta primer mix. Via MiXCR, TCRdb re-called the 5' RACE reads, giving one row per CDR3 protein. Among 1.8 million or so distinct CDR3 sequences listed, roughly two fifths were seen once. Material for sequencing was blood. Every receptor here comes from a human donor in good health.

This clonotype was picked up a small number of times. The CDR3 nucleotides read TGTGCCTCTAGGACGGCCGGATACGAGCAGTACTTC. Its protein is CASRTAGYEQYF. This chain connects TRBV27 to TRBJ2-7; D is unresolved. The CDR3 consists of 12 residues. Germline assignment: CDR1 MNHEY and CDR2 SMNVEV (reference sequence). V was shortened by 11 bases and J by 4 bases, with 15 bases between the two germline ends.

This clonotype appeared many times. The chain is built from TRBV29-1 and TRBJ2-6, with D maybe TRBD2 (6 bases). Trimming cost V 6 bases and J 4 bases, with 10 bases left between them. Germline-derived CDR1 and CDR2 are SQVTM and ANQGSEA. The CDR3 totals 13 residues. The CDR3 region has the DNA TGCAGCGTCCGGGGGACCGGGGCCAACGTCCTGACTTTC. This codes for CSVRGTGANVLTF.

The rearrangement links TRBV3-1 to TRBJ1-6; D unclear. The germline V and J ends were trimmed by 1 base and 10 bases, with 5 bases remaining between them. Germline V gene sequence: CDR1 LGHDT, CDR2 YNNKEL (reference sequence). The CDR3 is 12 residues long. CDR3 in amino acids: CASSQVWSPLHF. For the CDR3, the DNA is TGTGCCAGCAGCCAAGTCTGGTCACCCCTCCACTTT.

CDR3 residues: CAIRDRSKTEAFF. Here the CDR3 DNA reads TGTGCCATTCGGGACCGATCTAAGACTGAAGCTTTCTTT. The V and J genes are TRBV10-3 and TRBJ1-1, with D perhaps matching TRBD1 (5 bases). V lost 9 bases, J lost 5 bases, and 16 bases lay in between. Germline CDR1 and CDR2: ENHRY and SYGVKD. This CDR3 region has 13 residues.

The rearrangement links TRBV6-5 to TRBJ1-5, with 7 bases aligning to TRBD1. CDR3 length equals 14 residues. The V gene end was trimmed by 2 bases and the J gene end by 11 bases; junction bases not matched to a gene: 9. Germline loops: CDR1 MNHEY, CDR2 SVGAGI. CDR3 amino acids: CASSYLFDRDAQHF. As DNA, the CDR3 is TGTGCCAGCAGTTACCTCTTTGACAGGGACGCCCAGCATTTT.

The rearrangement joins TRBV7-9 to TRBJ1-4; D may be TRBD1 (5 bases). This CDR3 spans 16 amino acids. The germline V gene encodes CDR1 SEHNR and CDR2 FQNEAQ (reference sequence). V lost 6 bases and J lost 6, with 20 bases in between. The CDR3 sequence is CASSSNRQNLHEKLFF. Written as DNA, the CDR3 is TGTGCCAGCAGTTCCAACCGACAGAACCTTCATGAAAAACTGTTTTTT.

The CDR3 is CASSQEMLGIRGHYSGANVLTF. The CDR3 nucleotides read TGCGCCAGCAGCCAAGAAATGCTCGGGATCAGGGGTCACTACTCCGGGGCCAACGTCCTGACTTTC. The chain carries TRBV4-3 and TRBJ2-6, with D maybe TRBD1 (6 bases). V was clipped by 0 bases and J by 4 bases, with 28 bases between them. Looked up from germline, CDR1 is LGHNA and CDR2 is YSLEER. This CDR3 is 22 amino acids long.

The rearrangement links TRBV7-2 to TRBJ2-1; TRBD2 is a possible D gene (6 bases). This CDR3 is 15 amino acids long. The V end was cut by 5 bases, the J end by 7 bases, with 18 bases between. CDR1 is SGHTA, CDR2 FQGNSA, per germline. CDR3 in amino acids: CASSRTGLARNEQFF. CDR3 nucleotide sequence: TGTGCCAGCAGCCGCACGGGGCTAGCGCGAAATGAGCAGTTCTTC.

This chain links TRBV20-1 with TRBJ2-6, with D perhaps TRBD1 (5 bases). The length of the CDR3 is 17 residues. Trimming cost V 2 bases and J 3 bases, with 17 bases left between them. CDR1 is DFQATT, CDR2 SNEGSKA, per germline (reference sequence). CDR3 sequence reads: CSARSRLQALGANVLTF. Here the CDR3 DNA reads TGCAGTGCTAGATCCCGGTTACAGGCCCTTGGGGCCAACGTCCTGACTTTC.

The CDR3 sequence: CASSPTGINQETQYF. CDR3 sequence (DNA): TGTGCCAGCAGCCCGACCGGGATTAACCAAGAGACCCAGTACTTC. The genes are TRBV7-3 and TRBJ2-5; D may be TRBD2 (5 bases). V was trimmed by 5 bases and J by 0 bases, leaving 13 bases between them. CDR1 is SGHTA, CDR2 FQGTGA, per germline. This CDR3 spans 15 amino acids. Complete variable domain (other parts from reference TRBV7-3 and TRBJ2-5): GAGVSQTPSNKVTEKGKYVELRCDPISGHTALYWYRQSLGQGPEFLIYFQGTGAADDSGLPNDRFFAVRPEGSVSTLKIQRTERGDSAVYLCASSPTGINQETQYFGPGTRLLVL.

This clonotype has a count of ten or more. V usage is TRBV29-1 and J usage is TRBJ2-7; no definite D call. The CDR3 extends over 13 amino acids. V dropped 3 bases and J dropped 2 bases, with 11 bases sitting between them. CDR1 and CDR2 (germline): SQVTM, ANQGSEA. CDR3 in DNA: TGCAGCGTTGACGGCGTGTCCCCCTACGAGCAGTACTTC. This sequence encodes CSVDGVSPYEQYF.

The chain joins TRBV9 to TRBJ1-2; weak D call: TRBD1 (6 bases). Germline assignment: CDR1 SGDLS and CDR2 YYNGEE. The CDR3 contains 14 residues. The ends were cut back, 3 bases at V and 8 bases at J, with 17 bases in the middle. CDR3 DNA sequence: TGTGCCAGCAGCGGAGGACAGTTTCCTATGGGCTACACCTTC. Translated: CASSGGQFPMGYTF.

V and J are TRBV20-1 and TRBJ2-7, with a weak D call TRBD1 (5 bases). This CDR3 contains 14 residues. The germline CDR1 and CDR2 sequences are DFQATT and SNEGSKA (reference sequence). The ends were cut back, 2 bases at V and 3 bases at J, with 14 bases in the middle. CDR3 sequence: CSARSPQGIYEQYF. The CDR3 DNA follows: TGCAGTGCTAGAAGTCCTCAGGGAATCTACGAGCAGTACTTC.

This clonotype was counted only a few times. The chain combines TRBV15 with TRBJ1-1; no reliable D call. The V and J ends lost 4 bases and 3 bases respectively, with 15 bases between them. This CDR3 has 15 amino acids. Germline-derived CDR1 and CDR2 are LNHNV and YYDKDF (reference sequence). This chain's CDR3 is CATSNEVGLYTEAFF. As DNA, the CDR3 is TGTGCCACCAGCAATGAAGTTGGGCTGTACACTGAAGCTTTCTTT.

The chain employs TRBV4-1 and TRBJ2-3, with TRBD1 matching over 8 bases. This CDR3 spans 16 amino acids. V lost 4 bases, J lost 1 base, and 7 bases stayed unmatched. Germline V gene lookup returns CDR1 MGHRA and CDR2 YSYEKL. The CDR3 is CASSPGGAGRTDTQYF. CDR3 DNA sequence: TGCGCCAGCAGCCCAGGGGGCGCGGGGCGCACAGATACGCAGTATTTT.

This clonotype was seen only a few times. The chain employs TRBV7-2 and TRBJ2-7; TRBD2 might be the D (7 bases). Deletions cut 5 bases from V and 7 bases from J, with 18 bases between. The CDR3 consists of 14 residues. The germline gives CDR1 SGHTA, CDR2 FQGNSA. As DNA, the CDR3 is TGTGCCAGCAGCCAAGCGGCGGGGGCTCGGGAGCAGTACTTC. The encoded protein is CASSQAAGAREQYF. The whole variable domain, filled in from reference TRBV7-2 and TRBJ2-7, reads GAGVSQSPSNKVTEKGKDVELRCDPISGHTALYWYRQSLGQGLEFLIYFQGNSAPDKSGLPSDRFSAERTGGSVSTLTIQRTQQEDSAVYLCASSQAAGAREQYFGPGTRLTVT.

V usage is TRBV7-2 and J usage is TRBJ2-7; 7 bases map to TRBD1. This CDR3 spans 13 amino acids. V shed 5 bases and J 7 bases; nucleotides not matched to a gene: 8. Germline values: CDR1 SGHTA, CDR2 FQGNSA. The CDR3 region is CASSRETDREQYF. Here the CDR3 DNA reads TGTGCCAGCAGCCGAGAAACGGACAGGGAGCAGTACTTC.

This clonotype turned up a few times. The rearrangement joins TRBV4-3 to TRBJ2-1; 8 bases match TRBD1. V dropped 4 bases and J dropped 7; count of bases not matched to a gene: 15. The CDR3 covers 17 residues. Looked up from germline, CDR1 is LGHNA and CDR2 is YSLEER. The CDR3 sequence is CASSPRGKGTGINEQFF. The CDR3 region has the DNA TGCGCCAGCAGCCCGAGAGGGAAAGGGACAGGAATTAATGAGCAGTTCTTC.

The chain couples TRBV6-6 to TRBJ2-5, with 8 nucleotides matching TRBD2. This CDR3 has 15 amino acids. CDR1 MNHNY and CDR2 SVGAGI come from the germline V gene (reference sequence). J gave up 5 bases and V 2 bases, and 7 bases lay outside the gene matches. The CDR3 DNA follows: TGTGCCAGCAGTTACGGACGGGGGGGCCGGGAGACCCAGTACTTC. Translating gives CASSYGRGGRETQYF.

This clonotype was counted between two and nine times. The chain recombines TRBV20-1 with TRBJ2-3; the match to TRBD2 covers 8 bases. Germline loops: CDR1 DFQATT, CDR2 SNEGSKA (reference sequence). The CDR3 length is 14 residues. J was trimmed by 1 base and V by 8 bases; bases with no gene match: 8. CDR3 sequence (DNA): TGCAGTACTACGGGACTAGGTGGCACAGATACGCAGTATTTT. Its translation: CSTTGLGGTDTQYF.

This clonotype was recorded a few times. V is TRBV20-1 and J is TRBJ2-5; no clear D. The CDR3 length is 13 residues. The germline CDR1 and CDR2 sequences are DFQATT and SNEGSKA (reference sequence). Trimming removed 5 bases at V and 4 bases at J, with 14 bases between. Here the CDR3 DNA reads TGCAGTGCTTCCCTAGGATATTCAGAGACCCAGTACTTC. It is translated as CSASLGYSETQYF.

Of note for this clonotype: Compared with germline, one end of the junction differs, possibly owing to a read error. The V and J genes are TRBV7-2 and TRBJ2-1, with a weak D call TRBD2 (5 bases). This CDR3 comprises 15 residues. CDR1 SGHTA and CDR2 FQGNSA come from the germline V gene. CDR3 loop: CASSLIGASRNEQVF. The CDR3 nucleotides are TGTGCCAGCAGCTTAATCGGCGCTAGCCGCAATGAGCAGGTCTTC.